Listed below are T cell receptor beta chains from one sample, sequenced in a study of T cell responses to AZD1222 COVID-19 vaccine. Data came from immunoSEQ multiplex PCR; TCRdb stores just in-frame clones and leaves some out. The sample holds 150,000 to 200,000 clones, 80% to 95% seen once. The specimen was peripheral blood, collected on day 0 of AZD1222 vaccination. These receptors came from an adult in good health. The CDR3 runs from the conserved cysteine through the conserved F or W. The order of the fields is D gene, V gene, clone size, J gene, CDR3 DNA, CDR3 protein. D genes are given only for firm matches. Part of the rows lack a size; the others show once, few, many or a class for expanded clones.

D: -
V: TRBV6-5
size: -
J: TRBJ2-3
DNA: TGTGCCAGTGCCACCTCGGCAGCGCAGTATTTT
CDR3: CASATSAAQYF

D: TRBD2
V: TRBV5-1
size: -
J: TRBJ2-7
DNA: TGCGCCAGCAGCCTGGGGGCTAGCGGGAGAAGTCAAGAGCAGTACTTC
CDR3: CASSLGASGRSQEQYF

D: -
V: TRBV19
size: -
J: TRBJ1-1
DNA: TGTGCCAGTAGTGGCGGCGTGAACACTGAAGCTTTCTTT
CDR3: CASSGGVNTEAFF

D: -
V: TRBV6-5
size: -
J: TRBJ1-2
DNA: TGTGCCAGCAGAACCAATCCTACAGGGAGTACTGGCTACACCTTC
CDR3: CASRTNPTGSTGYTF

D: -
V: TRBV6-5
size: -
J: TRBJ1-1
DNA: TGTGCCACCTCAATGAGGGTTACTGAAGCTTTCTTT
CDR3: CATSMRVTEAFF

D: -
V: TRBV5-8
size: -
J: TRBJ2-6
DNA: TGTGCCAGCAGCTTAACAATCCTCTCCGGGGCCAACGTCCTGACTTTC
CDR3: CASSLTILSGANVLTF

D: -
V: TRBV3-1/TRBV3-2
size: -
J: TRBJ1-6
DNA: TGTGCCAGCTCGGCCCGCACCAATAATTCACCCCTCCACTTT
CDR3: CASSARTNNSPLHF

D: TRBD2
V: TRBV19
size: once
J: TRBJ2-7
DNA: TGTGCCAGTAGTATAGCCGGGACTAGCGCGTACGAGCAGTACTTC
CDR3: CASSIAGTSAYEQYF

D: -
V: TRBV7-9
size: -
J: TRBJ1-1
DNA: TGTGCCAGCAGCTTTACGACAGATAACACTGAAGCTTTCTTT
CDR3: CASSFTTDNTEAFF

D: TRBD1
V: TRBV29-1
size: -
J: TRBJ2-5
DNA: TGCAGCGTCAGACAGGGTCAAGAGACCCAGTACTTC
CDR3: CSVRQGQETQYF

D: TRBD2
V: TRBV10-3
size: -
J: TRBJ2-4
DNA: TGTGCCATCAAGGCGGGGGGTTACAGCATTCAGTACTTC
CDR3: CAIKAGGYSIQYF

D: -
V: TRBV19
size: -
J: TRBJ2-7
DNA: TGTGCCAGTAGTATCTCAGGCTCCTCCTACGAGCAGTACTTC
CDR3: CASSISGSSYEQYF

D: TRBD1
V: TRBV2
size: -
J: TRBJ2-3
DNA: TGTGCCAGCAGTGAATCGGGGACAGGGGGCACAGATACGCAGTATTTT
CDR3: CASSESGTGGTDTQYF

D: -
V: TRBV5-4
size: -
J: TRBJ1-2
DNA: TGTGCCAGCAGCTTGGCGACAGGCTATGGCTACACCTTC
CDR3: CASSLATGYGYTF

D: TRBD1
V: TRBV28
size: -
J: TRBJ1-1
DNA: TGTGCCAGCAGTTTACATCAGGGGGGCACTGAAGCTTTCTTT
CDR3: CASSLHQGGTEAFF

D: -
V: TRBV29-1
size: -
J: TRBJ1-2
DNA: TGCAGCGTCGATATCGGTCCAGGGGTATTTCCGGGCTACACCTTC
CDR3: CSVDIGPGVFPGYTF

D: TRBD2
V: TRBV6-5
size: -
J: TRBJ2-3
DNA: TGTGCCAGCAGTCTAGCGGGAGAAGTAGATACGCAGTATTTT
CDR3: CASSLAGEVDTQYF

D: -
V: TRBV27
size: -
J: TRBJ1-1
DNA: TGTGCCAGCAGTGGGTGGTCGGAAACTGAAGCTTTCTTT
CDR3: CASSGWSETEAFF

D: TRBD1
V: TRBV12-3/TRBV12-4
size: -
J: TRBJ1-2
DNA: TGTGCCAGCAGTTCCCCACAGGGGGGCTACACCTTC
CDR3: CASSSPQGGYTF

D: TRBD1
V: TRBV6-5
size: once
J: TRBJ2-3
DNA: TGTGCCAGCAGGGGACAGGGAGGAGATACGCAGTATTTT
CDR3: CASRGQGGDTQYF

D: -
V: TRBV27
size: -
J: TRBJ1-2
DNA: TGTGCCAGCAGTCCAACCCCAGGTACCATTTATGGCTACACCTTC
CDR3: CASSPTPGTIYGYTF

D: -
V: TRBV7-8
size: -
J: TRBJ1-6
DNA: TGTGCCAGCAGCCGCCGCGATTCACCCCTCCACTTT
CDR3: CASSRRDSPLHF

D: -
V: TRBV6-5
size: once
J: TRBJ1-1
DNA: TGTGCCAGCAGACAAGAGGGGACTGAAGCTTTCTTT
CDR3: CASRQEGTEAFF

D: -
V: TRBV10-3
size: once
J: TRBJ1-1
DNA: TGTGCCATCAGGGGCAGGATGAACACTGAAGCTTTCTTT
CDR3: CAIRGRMNTEAFF

D: -
V: TRBV6-5
size: -
J: TRBJ1-2
DNA: TGTGCCAGCCAAGGAGATAACTATGGCTACACCTTC
CDR3: CASQGDNYGYTF

D: -
V: TRBV4-2
size: -
J: TRBJ1-2
DNA: TGTGCCAGCAGCCAAGATGGGGACATTAACTATGGCTACACCTTC
CDR3: CASSQDGDINYGYTF

D: -
V: TRBV27
size: -
J: TRBJ1-5
DNA: TGTGCCAGCAGTTTAGATAGTCTAGGACAGCCCCAGCATTTT
CDR3: CASSLDSLGQPQHF

D: -
V: TRBV5-1
size: -
J: TRBJ1-1
DNA: TGCGCCAGCAGCCGGCGGGAGTGGGTGAACACTGAAGCTTTCTTT
CDR3: CASSRREWVNTEAFF

D: TRBD1
V: TRBV7-2
size: -
J: TRBJ1-2
DNA: TGTGCCAGCACCCTAATCTCAGGGGGCCTTGGGTATGGCTACACCTTC
CDR3: CASTLISGGLGYGYTF

D: -
V: TRBV6-2/TRBV6-3
size: -
J: TRBJ2-1
DNA: TGTGCCAGCAGTCAAGCATCTGAGCAGTTCTTC
CDR3: CASSQASEQFF

D: TRBD2
V: TRBV9
size: -
J: TRBJ2-3
DNA: TGTGCCAGCAGCGTAGCTAGCGGGGCCCCGGATACGCAGTATTTT
CDR3: CASSVASGAPDTQYF

D: -
V: TRBV7-9
size: -
J: TRBJ1-3
DNA: TGTGCCAGCAGCTTATGGGGTCGGGAGGGGACAAGAAACACCATATATTTT
CDR3: CASSLWGREGTRNTIYF